These T cell receptor beta chains were read from a single sample in a study of early T cells in non-severe SARS-CoV-2 infection. TCRdb called the 5' RACE reads again in MiXCR, with one record for every CDR3 protein. The repertoire holds about 48,000 distinct CDR3 sequences, with more than 6.5% as singletons. Sequencing used whole blood. The receptor set was obtained from an adult who was a healthcare worker with PCR-confirmed SARS-CoV-2 infection or an uninfected control (not recorded which). CDR3s include the opening cysteine and the closing phenylalanine or tryptophan. D genes are given only for firm matches. Expanded clones get a size class; other rows say once, few or many, or leave the size out.

v_call: TRBV5-5
clone_size: few
j_call: TRBJ2-2
d_call: TRBD2
cdr3_nt: TGTGCCAGCAGCAAAAGACTAGCGGGGGGCGACACCGGGGAGCTGTTTTTT
cdr3_aa: CASSKRLAGGDTGELFF

v_call: TRBV19
clone_size: many
j_call: TRBJ1-2
d_call: -
cdr3_nt: TGTGCCAGTAGTATCTGGGGTATTAACTATGGCTACACCTTC
cdr3_aa: CASSIWGINYGYTF

v_call: TRBV28
clone_size: many
j_call: TRBJ2-4
d_call: -
cdr3_nt: TGTGCCAGCAATCCCGAGTTAGCCAAAAACATTCAGTACTTC
cdr3_aa: CASNPELAKNIQYF

v_call: TRBV12-3/TRBV12-4
clone_size: many
j_call: TRBJ2-7
d_call: -
cdr3_nt: TGTGCCAGCAGTTTTTCACAGTCCAACGAGCAGTACTTC
cdr3_aa: CASSFSQSNEQYF

v_call: TRBV20-1
clone_size: few
j_call: TRBJ2-1
d_call: -
cdr3_nt: TGCAGTGCTGCGACCGTTAATGAGCAGTTCTTC
cdr3_aa: CSAATVNEQFF

v_call: TRBV7-3
clone_size: many
j_call: TRBJ2-2
d_call: -
cdr3_nt: TGTGCCAGCAGCTTACTGGCGGGGACCGGGGAGCTGTTTTTT
cdr3_aa: CASSLLAGTGELFF

v_call: TRBV28
clone_size: -
j_call: TRBJ1-1
d_call: -
cdr3_nt: TGTCTCAGCAGTCCCCCTGGGGTAACTGAAGCTTTCTTT
cdr3_aa: CLSSPPGVTEAFF

v_call: TRBV28
clone_size: many
j_call: TRBJ2-4
d_call: -
cdr3_nt: TGTGCCAGCAGTTTCGCTGGGAGCAAAAACATTCAGTACTTC
cdr3_aa: CASSFAGSKNIQYF

v_call: TRBV5-1
clone_size: many
j_call: TRBJ1-6
d_call: TRBD1
cdr3_nt: TGCGCCAGCAGCGGGACAGGGTTCTATAATTCACCCCTCCACTTT
cdr3_aa: CASSGTGFYNSPLHF

v_call: TRBV20-1
clone_size: -
j_call: TRBJ2-3
d_call: -
cdr3_nt: TGCAGTGCTACCCCCAGGGAGAGTAGCACAGATACGCAGTATTTT
cdr3_aa: CSATPRESSTDTQYF

v_call: TRBV9
clone_size: -
j_call: TRBJ1-3
d_call: TRBD1
cdr3_nt: TGTGCCAGCAGCGCCACACCCCAGGGGGCGTCTGGAAACACCATATATTTT
cdr3_aa: CASSATPQGASGNTIYF

v_call: TRBV11-2
clone_size: -
j_call: TRBJ2-2
d_call: -
cdr3_nt: TGTGCCAGCAGTCGCCTGAACACCGGGGAGCTGTTTTTT
cdr3_aa: CASSRLNTGELFF

v_call: TRBV3-1
clone_size: few
j_call: TRBJ2-7
d_call: -
cdr3_nt: TGTGCCAGCAGCCAAGGGGCTGGTCGTCAGGGGATTACGGGGCAGTACTTC
cdr3_aa: CASSQGAGRQGITGQYF

v_call: TRBV20-1
clone_size: many
j_call: TRBJ1-6
d_call: -
cdr3_nt: TGCAGTGCTAGAGATGTGGAGAAGGGGGATAATTCACCCCTCCACTTT
cdr3_aa: CSARDVEKGDNSPLHF

v_call: TRBV11-2
clone_size: few
j_call: TRBJ1-5
d_call: TRBD1
cdr3_nt: TGTGCCAGCAGCTTAACCAGGGGGATAGGACAGCCCCAGCATTTT
cdr3_aa: CASSLTRGIGQPQHF

v_call: TRBV30
clone_size: many
j_call: TRBJ1-5
d_call: -
cdr3_nt: TGTGCCTGGAGTGTACGGGAGGATCAGCCCCAGCATTTT
cdr3_aa: CAWSVREDQPQHF

v_call: TRBV6-2/TRBV6-3
clone_size: -
j_call: TRBJ2-5
d_call: -
cdr3_nt: TGTGCCAGCAGTTACTCGAGCACTTCTCTACCGGAGACCCAGTACTTC
cdr3_aa: CASSYSSTSLPETQYF

v_call: TRBV20-1
clone_size: many
j_call: TRBJ2-3
d_call: -
cdr3_nt: TGCAGTGCCCCCGACAGGACCAGCACAGATACGCAGTATTTT
cdr3_aa: CSAPDRTSTDTQYF

v_call: TRBV5-1
clone_size: -
j_call: TRBJ2-2
d_call: TRBD1
cdr3_nt: TGCGCCACCTGGACAGGGGTGTCCACCGGGGAGCTGTTTTTT
cdr3_aa: CATWTGVSTGELFF

v_call: TRBV4-2
clone_size: few
j_call: TRBJ2-7
d_call: -
cdr3_nt: TGTGCCAGCAGCCAAGTTAGCGCTGGGAGCTCCTACGAGCAGTACTTC
cdr3_aa: CASSQVSAGSSYEQYF

v_call: TRBV28
clone_size: many
j_call: TRBJ2-3
d_call: -
cdr3_nt: TGTGCCAGCAGTTTATTTCGTGACACTACAGATACGCAGTATTTT
cdr3_aa: CASSLFRDTTDTQYF

v_call: TRBV6-6
clone_size: many
j_call: TRBJ1-1
d_call: TRBD1
cdr3_nt: TGTGCCAGCAGTAATCCCCTCGAGGGGGCGCAGATGAACACTGAAGCTTTCTTT
cdr3_aa: CASSNPLEGAQMNTEAFF

v_call: TRBV6-1
clone_size: -
j_call: TRBJ2-3
d_call: TRBD1
cdr3_nt: TGTGCCAGCAGTGAAATAGGTTTGCCCGGGACAGGGATCACAGATACGCAGTATTTT
cdr3_aa: CASSEIGLPGTGITDTQYF